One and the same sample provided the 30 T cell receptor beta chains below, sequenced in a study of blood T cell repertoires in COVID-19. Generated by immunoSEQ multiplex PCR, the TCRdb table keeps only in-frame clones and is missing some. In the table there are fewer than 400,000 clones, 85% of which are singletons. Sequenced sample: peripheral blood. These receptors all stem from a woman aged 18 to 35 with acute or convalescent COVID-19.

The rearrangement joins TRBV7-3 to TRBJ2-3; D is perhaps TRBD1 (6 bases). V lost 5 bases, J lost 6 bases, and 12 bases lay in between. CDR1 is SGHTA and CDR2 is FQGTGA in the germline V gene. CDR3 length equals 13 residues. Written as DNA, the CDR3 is TGTGCCAGCAGCCCAACAGGGCCCGATACGCAGTATTTT. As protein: CASSPTGPDTQYF.

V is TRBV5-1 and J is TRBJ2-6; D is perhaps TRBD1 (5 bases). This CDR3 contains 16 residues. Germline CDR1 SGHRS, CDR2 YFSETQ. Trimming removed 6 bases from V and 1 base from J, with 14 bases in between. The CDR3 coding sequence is TGCGCCAGCAACCCGAAAGCAGGGTCTGGGGCCAACGTCCTGACTTTC. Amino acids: CASNPKAGSGANVLTF.

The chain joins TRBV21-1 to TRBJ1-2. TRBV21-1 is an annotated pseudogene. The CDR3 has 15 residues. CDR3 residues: CASSLGSENAYGYTF. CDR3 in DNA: TGTGCCAGCAGCCTAGGATCAGAAAATGCCTATGGCTACACCTTC.

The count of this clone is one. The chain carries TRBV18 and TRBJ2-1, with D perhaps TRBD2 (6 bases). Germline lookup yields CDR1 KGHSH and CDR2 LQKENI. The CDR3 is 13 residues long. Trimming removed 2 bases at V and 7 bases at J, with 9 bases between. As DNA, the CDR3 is TGTGCCAGCTCACCAGGAGGGAGGAATGAGCAGTTCTTC. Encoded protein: CASSPGGRNEQFF.

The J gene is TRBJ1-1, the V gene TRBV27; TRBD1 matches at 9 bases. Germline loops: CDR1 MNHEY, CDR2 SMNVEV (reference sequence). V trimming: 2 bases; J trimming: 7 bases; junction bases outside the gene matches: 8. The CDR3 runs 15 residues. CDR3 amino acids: CASSLAGTGSREAFF. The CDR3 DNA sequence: TGTGCCAGCAGTTTAGCCGGGACAGGGTCCCGTGAAGCTTTCTTT.

The DNA for the CDR3 is TGCGCCAGCAGCCAGCCCACAGGGGGCTACAATGAGCAGTTCTTC. It yields the protein CASSQPTGGYNEQFF. The chain carries TRBV4-1 and TRBJ2-1; 8 bases agree with TRBD1. This CDR3 is 15 amino acids long. Germline values: CDR1 MGHRA, CDR2 YSYEKL. V was clipped by 3 bases and J by 3 bases; unmatched bases: 4.

The CDR3 sequence is CASSLAGGGSGPQHF. Here the CDR3 DNA reads TGTGCCAGCAGCTTGGCCGGTGGAGGGTCGGGGCCCCAGCATTTT. The J gene is TRBJ1-5, the V gene TRBV5-5; D gene uncertain. The germline V gene encodes CDR1 SGHKS and CDR2 YYEKEE (reference sequence). CDR3 length: 15 residues. The V gene lost 0 bases and the J gene lost 9 bases, with 16 bases spanning the gap.

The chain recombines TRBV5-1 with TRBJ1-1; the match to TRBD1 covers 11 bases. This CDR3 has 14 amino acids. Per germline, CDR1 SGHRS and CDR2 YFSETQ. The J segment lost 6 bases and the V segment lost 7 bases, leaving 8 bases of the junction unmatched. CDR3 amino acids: CASLGQGALAEAFF. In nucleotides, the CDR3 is TGCGCCAGCCTTGGACAGGGGGCTTTGGCTGAAGCTTTCTTT.

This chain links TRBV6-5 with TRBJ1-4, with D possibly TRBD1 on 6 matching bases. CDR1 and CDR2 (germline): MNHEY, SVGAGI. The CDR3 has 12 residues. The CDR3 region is CVVQGDMGKLFF. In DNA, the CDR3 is TGTGTAGTCCAAGGGGACATGGGAAAACTGTTTTTT.

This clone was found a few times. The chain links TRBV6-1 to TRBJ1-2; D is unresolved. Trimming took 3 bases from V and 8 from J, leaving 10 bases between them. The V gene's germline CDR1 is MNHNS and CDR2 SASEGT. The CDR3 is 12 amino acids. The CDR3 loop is CASSDGRWGYTF. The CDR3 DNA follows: TGTGCCAGCAGTGATGGTCGGTGGGGCTACACCTTC.

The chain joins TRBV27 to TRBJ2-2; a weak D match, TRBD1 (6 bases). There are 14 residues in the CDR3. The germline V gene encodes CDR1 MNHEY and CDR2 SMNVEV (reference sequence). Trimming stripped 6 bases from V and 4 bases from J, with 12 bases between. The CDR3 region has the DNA TGTGCCAGCAGCGGACAGAGGGGCACCGGGGAGCTGTTTTTT. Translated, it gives CASSGQRGTGELFF.

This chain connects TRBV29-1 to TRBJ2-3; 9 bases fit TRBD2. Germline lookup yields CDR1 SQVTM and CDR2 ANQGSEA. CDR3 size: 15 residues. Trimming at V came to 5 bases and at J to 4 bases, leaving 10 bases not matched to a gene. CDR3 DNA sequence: TGCAGCGTTCGCCCTTTGCGGGGGGGCCCAGATACGCAGTATTTT. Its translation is CSVRPLRGGPDTQYF.

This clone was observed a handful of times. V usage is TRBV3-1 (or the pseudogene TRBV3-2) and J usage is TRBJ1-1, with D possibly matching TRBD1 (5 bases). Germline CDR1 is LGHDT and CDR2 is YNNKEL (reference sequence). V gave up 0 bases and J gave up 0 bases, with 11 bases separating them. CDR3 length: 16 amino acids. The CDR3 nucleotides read TGTGCCAGCAGCCAAGATCCAGGGAATTTGAACACTGAAGCTTTCTTT. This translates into CASSQDPGNLNTEAFF.

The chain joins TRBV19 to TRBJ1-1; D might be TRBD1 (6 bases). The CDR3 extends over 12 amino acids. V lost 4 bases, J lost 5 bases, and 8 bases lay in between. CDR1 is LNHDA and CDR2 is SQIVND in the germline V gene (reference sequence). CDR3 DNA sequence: TGTGCCAGTAGTACCGGACAGACTGAAGCTTTCTTT. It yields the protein CASSTGQTEAFF.

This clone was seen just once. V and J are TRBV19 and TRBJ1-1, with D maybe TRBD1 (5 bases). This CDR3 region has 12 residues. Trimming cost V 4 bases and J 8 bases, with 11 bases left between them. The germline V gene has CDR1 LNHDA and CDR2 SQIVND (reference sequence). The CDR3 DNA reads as TGTGCCAGTAGTAGGCGGGGCGCGGAAGCTTTCTTT. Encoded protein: CASSRRGAEAFF.

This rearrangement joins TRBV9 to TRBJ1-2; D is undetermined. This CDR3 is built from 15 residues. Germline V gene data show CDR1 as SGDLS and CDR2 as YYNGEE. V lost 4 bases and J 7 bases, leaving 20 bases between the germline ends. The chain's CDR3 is CASSSSREKFTGYTF. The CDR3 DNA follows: TGTGCCAGCAGCTCAAGTCGGGAGAAGTTTACTGGCTACACCTTC.

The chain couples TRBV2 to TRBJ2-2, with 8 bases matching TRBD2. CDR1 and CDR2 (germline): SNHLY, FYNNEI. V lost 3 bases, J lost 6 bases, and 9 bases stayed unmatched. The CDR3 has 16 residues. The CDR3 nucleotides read TGTGCCAGCAGTGAGGGACTAGTGATGGTTGCCGGGGAGCTGTTTTTT. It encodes CASSEGLVMVAGELFF.

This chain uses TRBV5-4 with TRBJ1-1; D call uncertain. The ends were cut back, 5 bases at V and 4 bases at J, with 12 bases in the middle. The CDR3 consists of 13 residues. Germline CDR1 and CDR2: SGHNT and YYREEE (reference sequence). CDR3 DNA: TGTGCCAGCAGAGGTAGGGAGGCCACTGAAGCTTTCTTT. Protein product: CASRGREATEAFF.

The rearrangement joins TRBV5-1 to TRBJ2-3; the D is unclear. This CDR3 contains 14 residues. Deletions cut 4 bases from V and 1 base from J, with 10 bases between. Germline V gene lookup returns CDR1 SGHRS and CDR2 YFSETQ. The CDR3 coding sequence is TGCGCCAGCAGCCCGGAGAAGCGCACAGATACGCAGTATTTT. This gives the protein CASSPEKRTDTQYF.

Written as DNA, the CDR3 is TGTGCCAGCAGTTACGAGCTTCTTATCACTGAAGCTTTCTTT. Its protein product is CASSYELLITEAFF. The rearrangement joins TRBV6-5 to TRBJ1-1; no reliable D call. CDR3 length: 14 amino acids. Germline CDR1 reads MNHEY; CDR2 reads SVGAGI. V lost 2 bases to trimming and J lost 4 bases, with 11 bases between them.

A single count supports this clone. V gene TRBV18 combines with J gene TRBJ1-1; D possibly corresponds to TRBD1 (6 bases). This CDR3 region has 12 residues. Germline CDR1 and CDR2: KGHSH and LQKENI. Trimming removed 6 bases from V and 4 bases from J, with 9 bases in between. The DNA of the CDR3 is TGTGCCAGCTCGACAGGACGCACTGAAGCTTTCTTT. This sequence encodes CASSTGRTEAFF.

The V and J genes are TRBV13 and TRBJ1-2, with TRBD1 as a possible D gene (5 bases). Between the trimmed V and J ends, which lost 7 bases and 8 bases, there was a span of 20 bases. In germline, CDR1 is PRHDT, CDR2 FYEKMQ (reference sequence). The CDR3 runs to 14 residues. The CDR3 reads CASTPGRGLEGYTF. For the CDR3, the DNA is TGTGCCAGCACCCCAGGGAGGGGCTTGGAAGGCTACACCTTC. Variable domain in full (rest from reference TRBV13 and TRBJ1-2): AAGVIQSPRHLIKEKRETATLKCYPIPRHDTVYWYQQGPGQDPQFLISFYEKMQSDKGSIPDRFSAQQFSDYHSELNMSSLELGDSALYFCASTPGRGLEGYTFGSGTRLTVV.

The CDR3 region has the DNA TGTGCCAGCAGCGAGGACAGACTTTACGAGCAGTACTTC. Translating gives CASSEDRLYEQYF. The rearrangement links TRBV2 to TRBJ2-7; D is perhaps TRBD1 (6 bases). This CDR3 is 13 amino acids long. Looked up from germline, CDR1 is SNHLY and CDR2 is FYNNEI. The V and J ends lost 6 bases and 4 bases respectively, with 13 bases between them.

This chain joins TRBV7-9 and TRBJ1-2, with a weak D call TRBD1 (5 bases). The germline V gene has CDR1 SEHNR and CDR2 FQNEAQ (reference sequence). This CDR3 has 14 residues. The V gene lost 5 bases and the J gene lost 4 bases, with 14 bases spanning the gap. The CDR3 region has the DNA TGTGCCAGCAGCGAAGACAGCTTTATCTATGGCTACACCTTC. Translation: CASSEDSFIYGYTF.

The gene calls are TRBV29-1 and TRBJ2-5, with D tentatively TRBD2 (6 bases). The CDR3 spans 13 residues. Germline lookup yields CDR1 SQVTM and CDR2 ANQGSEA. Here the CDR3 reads CTLQRRGGETQYF. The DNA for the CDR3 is TGCACCCTACAACGGCGGGGCGGGGAGACCCAGTACTTC.

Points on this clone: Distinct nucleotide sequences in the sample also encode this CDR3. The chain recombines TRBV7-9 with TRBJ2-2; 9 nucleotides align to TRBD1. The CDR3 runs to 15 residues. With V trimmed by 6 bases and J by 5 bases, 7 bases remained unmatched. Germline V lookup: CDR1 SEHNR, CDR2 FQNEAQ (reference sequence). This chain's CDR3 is CASSPGTGRTGELFF. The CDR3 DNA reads TGTGCCAGCAGTCCCGGGACAGGGCGAACCGGGGAGCTGTTTTTT. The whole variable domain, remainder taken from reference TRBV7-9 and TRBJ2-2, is DTGVSQNPRHKITKRGQNVTFRCDPISEHNRLYWYRQTLGQGPEFLTYFQNEAQLEKSRLLSDRFSAERPKGSFSTLEIQRTEQGDSAMYLCASSPGTGRTGELFFGEGSRLTVL.

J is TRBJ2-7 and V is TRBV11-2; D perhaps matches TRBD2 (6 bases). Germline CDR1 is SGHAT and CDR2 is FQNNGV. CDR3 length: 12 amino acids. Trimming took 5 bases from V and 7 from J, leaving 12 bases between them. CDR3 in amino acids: CASSQQTREQYF. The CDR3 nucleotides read TGTGCCAGCAGCCAGCAGACTAGGGAGCAGTACTTC.

This CDR3 is CASSPGLLVEEQYF. The CDR3 DNA follows: TGTGCCAGCAGCCCGGGACTTCTGGTCGAGGAGCAGTACTTC. The chain is built from TRBV5-6 and TRBJ2-7; TRBD2 might be the D (6 bases). Germline assignment: CDR1 SGHDT and CDR2 YYEEEE. CDR3 length equals 14 residues. Trimming removed 4 bases from V and 7 bases from J, with 18 bases in between.

CDR3 DNA sequence: TGTGCCAGCACCTCGGGTTTGGGACCCCTCCACTTT. The encoded protein is CASTSGLGPLHF. This chain connects TRBV27 to TRBJ1-6; D is unresolved. Trimming left V 7 bases short and J 12 bases short, with 13 bases between. The CDR3 sequence is 12 residues long. CDR1 MNHEY and CDR2 SMNVEV come from the germline V gene (reference sequence).

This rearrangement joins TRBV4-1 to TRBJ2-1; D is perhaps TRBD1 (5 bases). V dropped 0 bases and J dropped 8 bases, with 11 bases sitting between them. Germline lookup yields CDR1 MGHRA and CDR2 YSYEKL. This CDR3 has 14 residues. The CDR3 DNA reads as TGCGCCAGCAGCCAAGATCCGGACAACTATGAGCAGTTCTTC. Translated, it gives CASSQDPDNYEQFF.